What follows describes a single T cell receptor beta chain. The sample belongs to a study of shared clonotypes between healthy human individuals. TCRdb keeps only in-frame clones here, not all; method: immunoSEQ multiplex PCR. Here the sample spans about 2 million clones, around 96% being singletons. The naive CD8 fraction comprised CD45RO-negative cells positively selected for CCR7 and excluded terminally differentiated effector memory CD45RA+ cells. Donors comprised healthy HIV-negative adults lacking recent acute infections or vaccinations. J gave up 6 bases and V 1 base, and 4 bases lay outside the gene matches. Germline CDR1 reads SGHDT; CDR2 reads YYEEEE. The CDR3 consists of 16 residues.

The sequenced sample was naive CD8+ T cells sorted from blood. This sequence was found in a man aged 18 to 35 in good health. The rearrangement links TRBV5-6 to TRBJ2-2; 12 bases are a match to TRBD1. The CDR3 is CASSLFGTGGAGELFF. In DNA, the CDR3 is TGTGCCAGCAGCTTGTTTGGGACAGGGGGCGCCGGGGAGCTGTTTTTT.